This T cell receptor beta chain was obtained from a study of T cell responses to AZD1222 COVID-19 vaccine. Worth noting for this clone: No antigen is known for it.

Assay: immunoSEQ multiplex PCR; the TCRdb copy retains only in-frame clones and omits some. The repertoire consists of under 120,000 clones, with about 90% occurring once and the leading ten covering 2% to 2.5%. Study-wide results and caveats: Donors in the cohort were predominantly white British and more often female, and clonal diversity was possibly underestimated. Across spike, vaccine-associated CD4 TCRs were found, dominant at 160-218 and 743-854. With two AZD1222 doses given, Spike-specific TCR breadth and depth both rose. Repertoire sampling was restricted to post-peak T cell response timepoints.

The material sequenced was peripheral blood, taken 28 days after the second AZD1222 dose. This sequence originates from an adult who received the AZD1222 COVID-19 vaccine.

The chain's CDR3 is CASSLTLRDSYEQYF. CDR3 coding DNA: TGTGCCAGCAGCCTAACTTTACGGGACAGCTACGAGCAGTACTTC. The chain employs TRBV4-2 and TRBJ2-7; TRBD1 matches 7 bases. Germline trimming cut 4 bases from V and 3 bases from J; bases unmatched to any gene: 9. The CDR3 spans 15 residues. The germline V gene has CDR1 LGHNA and CDR2 YNFKEQ.